This entry features one T cell receptor (beta chain) sequence. Only a few counts were recorded for this clonotype. Its antigen is currently not known. No much larger clone exists at a distance of one base, and base qualities are not known. This specimen belongs to a study of T-cell reconstitution after alpha-beta-depleted transplantation in children (dated by TCRdb to 2016 to 2017). Regarding the research as a whole: T-cell immune reconstitution after TCRalphabeta/CD19-depleted allogeneic hematopoietic cell transplantation in children was quantitatively tracked in the study by means of TCR repertoire profiling.

As encoded in the germline V gene, CDR1 is SGHVS while CDR2 is FQNEAQ. Unmatched junction bases come to 6, with V trimmed by 4 bases and J by 0 bases. The CDR3 goes from the cysteine to the phenylalanine over 17 residues. Of the read, only the CDR3 DNA is kept; its 51 bases are in frame from base 1. The library was obtained by PCR. The run used an Illumina HiSeq 2500. To normalize quantification of the TCRbeta repertoire, the TCR libraries were built with molecular barcoding that relied on unique molecular identifiers. The public reads were run again by TCRdb, first through fastp at Q25 and then through MiXCR, and only productive beta chains were kept. Identical CDR3 proteins give one entry, which carries the most common genes and DNA. This sample has about 540,000 distinct CDR3 sequences in its table, and about 18% of those were observed once. The ten largest account for over 3% of the sample.

The receptor chain draws on TRBV7-8 and TRBJ2-1, and 10 bases in between align with TRBD2. The sequencing here drew on PBMCs from the stem cell graft donor, taken from the stem cell graft. This receptor was identified in a human donor who donated a stem cell graft to a child with acute lymphoblastic leukemia. This receptor has the CDR3 CASSWKLAGFSYNEQFF. The nucleotide sequence is TGTGCCAGCAGCTGGAAACTAGCGGGATTCTCCTACAATGAGCAGTTCTTC.